This T cell receptor beta chain was captured in a study of blood T cell repertoires in COVID-19. Study-wide background: Acute-phase and convalescent COVID-19 samples originated in the United States, Italy and Spain. T cells, B-cell-depleted T cells, or PBMCs provided the cDNA or gDNA that served as material.

Looked up from germline, CDR1 is KGHDR and CDR2 is SFDVKD. V was cut by 3 bases and J by 7 bases, with 12 bases left in between. There are 14 residues in the CDR3. Per the study methods: Estimates of nucleated cell counts were drawn from the amplification of reference gene primers. TCRdb keeps only in-frame clones here, not all; method: immunoSEQ multiplex PCR. The V and J calls and clone size were taken over from that table, and D and trimming were inferred from the DNA. This sample has around 250,000 clones, with approximately 91% found just once. The specimen sequenced was peripheral blood. The sequence was obtained from a human donor in a cohort sampled during active COVID-19. The chain has TRBV24-1 and TRBJ2-1, with D possibly being TRBD1 (6 bases). The CDR3 bases are TGTGCCACCAGTGATCCACAGGGCAAGAATGAGCAGTTCTTC. It translates to CATSDPQGKNEQFF.